This TCR beta chain was identified during a study of blood T cell repertoires in COVID-19. Study details: Samples of COVID-19 (acute and convalescent) were obtained from the United States, Italy and Spain. Nucleic acid was either cDNA or gDNA, and it came from T cells, B-cell-depleted T cells, or PBMCs.

The CDR3 extends over 14 amino acids. Germline trimming cut 6 bases from V and 0 bases from J; bases unmatched to any gene: 5. Germline V CDR1 and CDR2: SGHRS, YFSETQ. The authors' processing: Amplification of reference gene primers provided the estimated nucleated cell counts. The method was immunoSEQ multiplex PCR; TCRdb's version includes in-frame clones alone and lacks a portion of them. V and J calls and clone size are given by that table; D and trimming were obtained from the DNA. The sample shows 65,000 to 95,000 clones, about 70% of them seen only once. The receptor's source is a man aged 45 to 65 with active or convalescent COVID-19. The sample was peripheral blood. The chain links TRBV5-1 to TRBJ2-7; 8 bases are a match to TRBD2. The CDR3 reads CASNLAGLSYEQYF. CDR3 in DNA: TGCGCCAGCAACTTAGCGGGACTCTCCTACGAGCAGTACTTC.